Below, one TCR beta chain is given with its context. Followed over time, Seattle patients had been enrolled while infection was active. This sample is part of a study of blood T cell repertoires in COVID-19. Across the study: T cells, B-cell-depleted T cells, or PBMCs supplied cDNA or gDNA.

Per the authors' pipeline: Reference gene primer amplification in the assay estimated nucleated cell counts. Profiled with immunoSEQ multiplex PCR; TCRdb holds only in-frame clones, not every one. That table furnishes V, J and clone size, whereas the DNA furnished D and trimming. The sample holds approximately 75,000 clones, about 80% seen once. Germline CDR1 is SGHTA and CDR2 is FQGTGA. V shed 4 bases, J shed 0 bases, and the junction held 11 bases outside the gene matches. The CDR3 loop spans 18 amino acids. The sample was peripheral blood. The V and J genes are TRBV7-3 and TRBJ1-5; 8 bases match TRBD1. This receptor was taken from a man aged 25-40 years with COVID-19, enrolled during active disease. CDR3 in DNA: TGTGCCAGCAGCTCCCGGTGGGACAGGTCCCTTAGCAATCAGCCCCAGCATTTT. This encodes CASSSRWDRSLSNQPQHF.